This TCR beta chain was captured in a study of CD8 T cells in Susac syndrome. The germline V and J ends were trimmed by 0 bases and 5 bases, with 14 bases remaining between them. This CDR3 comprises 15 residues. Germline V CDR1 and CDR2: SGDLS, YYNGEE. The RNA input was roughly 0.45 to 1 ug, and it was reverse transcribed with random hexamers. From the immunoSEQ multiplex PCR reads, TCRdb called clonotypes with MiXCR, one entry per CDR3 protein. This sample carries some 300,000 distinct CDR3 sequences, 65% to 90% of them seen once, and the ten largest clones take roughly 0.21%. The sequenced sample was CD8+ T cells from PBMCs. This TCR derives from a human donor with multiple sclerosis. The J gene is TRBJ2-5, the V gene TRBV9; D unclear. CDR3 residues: CASSVDRRPRETQYF. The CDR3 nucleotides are TGTGCCAGCAGCGTAGACAGAAGGCCGAGGGAGACCCAGTACTTC.